The 31 T cell receptor beta chains listed next were all sequenced from one sample in a study of post-analysis software for immune sequencing data. Study findings and constraints: Relative to controls, patients had 4 or 5 TRBV segments at higher frequency, with TRBV5-6, TRBV5-1 and TRBV20-1 among these.

Libraries were made from TCR beta cDNA, and they carried unique molecular identifiers. MiXCR, run by TCRdb on the PCR reads, gives a single entry per CDR3 protein. The sample includes 750,000 to 950,000 distinct CDR3 sequences, approximately 50% seen only once; the top ten take approximately 4.4%. These receptors are not linked to any known antigen. Specimen: blood. The receptor set was obtained from a girl aged 10 to 17 with multiple sclerosis.

The chain links TRBV3-1 to TRBJ2-3; 10 bases line up with TRBD2. CDR3 length: 16 amino acids. V lost 6 bases, J lost 1 base, and 7 bases stayed unmatched. CDR1 and CDR2 (germline): LGHDT, YNNKEL (reference sequence). CDR3 DNA sequence: TGTGCCAGCAGTCAGCGGGGGGGCCTTGGCACAGATACGCAGTATTTT. Its translation is CASSQRGGLGTDTQYF.

In this sample, this clonotype turned up a few times. This chain joins TRBV29-1 and TRBJ2-5, with TRBD2 matching over 7 bases. The CDR3 runs to 14 residues. Unmatched junction bases numbered 9, after V lost 3 bases and J lost 5 bases. The germline V gene encodes CDR1 SQVTM and CDR2 ANQGSEA. The CDR3 nucleotides are TGCAGCGTTGAGACTAGCACTCCGATGGAGACCCAGTACTTC. Encoded protein: CSVETSTPMETQYF.

The chain has TRBV21-1 and TRBJ2-7; the table gives TRBD2 as D, unverified against the DNA. TRBV21-1 is labeled a pseudogene. The CDR3 spans 16 residues. The CDR3 spells CASSKMRRLAGTEQYF. The CDR3 DNA is TGTGCCAGCAGCAAAATGAGGAGACTAGCGGGAACCGAGCAGTACTTC.

The gene calls are TRBV3-1 and TRBJ1-2, with a tentative D call TRBD1 (5 bases). CDR1 is LGHDT, CDR2 YNNKEL, per germline (reference sequence). This CDR3 has 14 amino acids. The germline V and J ends were trimmed by 4 bases and 2 bases, with 11 bases remaining between them. The CDR3 region is CASSPGGVNYGYTF. In DNA, the CDR3 is TGTGCCAGCAGCCCGGGGGGGGTGAACTATGGCTACACCTTC. The full variable domain, in which reference TRBV3-1 and TRBJ1-2 provide the parts outside the CDR3, is DTAVSQTPKYLVTQMGNDKSIKCEQNLGHDTMYWYKQDSKKFLKIMFSYNNKELIINETVPNRFSPKSPDKAHLNLHINSLELGDSAVYFCASSPGGVNYGYTFGSGTRLTVV.

The rearrangement joins TRBV6-1 to TRBJ2-1; D possibly corresponds to TRBD1 (6 bases). The V end lost 7 bases, the J end lost 12 bases, and 19 bases lay between the germline ends. Germline assignment: CDR1 MNHNS and CDR2 SASEGT. The length of the CDR3 is 13 residues. The CDR3, as DNA: TGTGCCAGCAACCTACTGGGGGCGCACTGGCAGTTCTTC. It specifies CASNLLGAHWQFF.

This chain connects TRBV6-5 to TRBJ2-7; D not resolved. The CDR3 runs 12 residues. Germline V gene data show CDR1 as MNHEY and CDR2 as SVGAGI. The V end was cut by 11 bases, the J end by 0 bases, with 11 bases between. CDR3 amino acids: CAGGRNSYEQYF. CDR3 coding DNA: TGTGCCGGCGGCCGGAACTCCTACGAGCAGTACTTC.

The CDR3 region has the DNA TGTGCCACCAGCAGAGTCGTGGGACTAGCGGGAGCCTTAGGCTACAATGAGCAGTTCTTC. Translating gives CATSRVVGLAGALGYNEQFF. The V gene is TRBV15, the J gene TRBJ2-1, with 14 nucleotides matching TRBD2. V lost 1 base and J lost 3; bases outside the gene matches: 11. Germline-derived CDR1 and CDR2 are LNHNV and YYDKDF (reference sequence). The length of the CDR3 is 20 residues.

This chain connects TRBV27 to TRBJ1-5; no clear D gene. This CDR3 is built from 13 residues. V was pared by 1 base and J by 6 bases, with 7 bases between. Per germline, CDR1 MNHEY and CDR2 SMNVEV (reference sequence). CDR3 nucleotide sequence: TGTGCCAGCAGTTTATTTGGAGTTCAGCCCCAGCATTTT. This sequence encodes CASSLFGVQPQHF.

The chain couples TRBV12-3 or TRBV12-4 to TRBJ1-6; D uncertain. CDR3 length: 15 amino acids. V was trimmed by 7 bases and J by 0 bases, leaving 10 bases between them. CDR3 nucleotide sequence: TGTGCCAGCAAGCGGGGAGACTCCTATAATTCACCCCTCCACTTT. Translation: CASKRGDSYNSPLHF.

This chain joins TRBV7-3 and TRBJ2-1; D is unclear. The CDR3 covers 16 residues. V was shortened by 4 bases and J by 7 bases, with 20 bases between the two germline ends. Germline V gene lookup returns CDR1 SGHTA and CDR2 FQGTGA. The CDR3 region is CASSSTDPRIMNEQFF. CDR3 DNA: TGTGCCAGCAGCTCAACGGACCCCCGGATTATGAATGAGCAGTTCTTC.

The V call is TRBV5-1, the J call TRBJ1-2; TRBD1 aligns across 8 bases. The CDR3 sequence is 17 residues long. Germline CDR1 SGHRS, CDR2 YFSETQ. V lost 4 bases and J lost 0; bases outside the gene matches: 11. The CDR3 region has the DNA TGCGCCAGCAGCCGCGGGCGACCGGGACAGGCTAACTATGGCTACACCTTC. As protein: CASSRGRPGQANYGYTF.

The sample holds a few counts of this clonotype. The chain carries TRBV12-3 or TRBV12-4 and TRBJ2-7; D remains ambiguous. The length of the CDR3 is 14 residues. Deletions cut 6 bases from V and 3 bases from J, with 15 bases between. In nucleotides, the CDR3 is TGTGCCAGCAGCAGGACCGCCGGTCTCTACGAGCAGTACTTC. It codes for CASSRTAGLYEQYF.

The chain uses TRBV20-1 and TRBJ2-1, with D possibly called TRBD1 or TRBD2 (6 bases each). The CDR3 extends over 14 amino acids. CDR1 is DFQATT, CDR2 SNEGSKA, per germline (reference sequence). Trimming pared 5 bases from V and 6 bases from J, leaving 17 bases between. The CDR3 coding sequence is TGCAGTGCTCCAACCCTTGGGGGGCCCAATGAGCAGTTCTTC. Translation gives CSAPTLGGPNEQFF.

The chain uses TRBV4-1 and TRBJ1-2; TRBD1 agrees at 12 bases. V trimming: 4 bases; J trimming: 4 bases; junction bases outside the gene matches: 4. This CDR3 comprises 15 residues. Germline values: CDR1 MGHRA, CDR2 YSYEKL. The CDR3 region is CASSPRDRGPYGYTF. CDR3 sequence (DNA): TGCGCCAGCAGCCCCCGGGACAGGGGGCCCTATGGCTACACCTTC.

This clonotype appeared a few times. The J gene is TRBJ2-7, the V gene TRBV12-3 or TRBV12-4; 13 nucleotides align to TRBD2. Trimming took 8 bases from V and 5 from J; bases not matched to a gene: 3. The length of the CDR3 is 13 residues. CDR3 coding DNA: TGTGCCAGCGGGACTAGCGGGAACCACGAGCAGTACTTC. Protein product: CASGTSGNHEQYF.

This chain links TRBV5-1 with TRBJ2-7; D is tentatively TRBD1 or TRBD2 (6 bases each). Per germline, CDR1 SGHRS and CDR2 YFSETQ. The CDR3 totals 14 residues. The V and J ends lost 7 bases and 6 bases respectively, with 20 bases between them. CDR3 sequence: CASSSGGGLIEQYF. The CDR3 DNA reads as TGCGCCAGCTCCTCCGGGGGCGGGTTGATCGAGCAGTACTTC.

This sequence joins TRBV6-5 and TRBJ2-7, with TRBD1 matching over 10 bases. V lost 6 bases to trimming and J lost 6 bases; unmatched junction nucleotides: 14. The CDR3 sequence is 16 residues long. Germline lookup yields CDR1 MNHEY and CDR2 SVGAGI. CDR3 residues: CASSLRQGAYVFEQYF. Written as DNA, the CDR3 is TGTGCCAGCAGCCTTCGACAGGGGGCGTATGTGTTCGAGCAGTACTTC.

A few counts support this clonotype. The chain joins TRBV29-1 to TRBJ2-7, with a possible D match to TRBD2 (6 bases). The CDR3 is 12 residues long. Trimming pared 4 bases from V and 0 bases from J, leaving 7 bases between. Germline V gives CDR1 SQVTM, CDR2 ANQGSEA. The CDR3 DNA is TGCAGCGTTGGGGAGGACTCCTACGAGCAGTACTTC. Translation gives CSVGEDSYEQYF.

The chain joins TRBV18 to TRBJ1-2; D is undetermined. The germline V gene encodes CDR1 KGHSH and CDR2 LQKENI. This CDR3 spans 13 amino acids. V was clipped by 3 bases and J by 5 bases, with 10 bases between them. The CDR3 coding sequence is TGTGCCAGCTCACCGCTGGACCTATATGGCTACACCTTC. Protein product: CASSPLDLYGYTF.

The J gene is TRBJ2-7, the V gene TRBV6-5; D is unclear. Per the germline V gene, CDR1 is MNHEY and CDR2 is SVGAGI. The germline V and J ends were trimmed by 0 bases and 3 bases, with 12 bases remaining between them. CDR3 length: 15 amino acids. The DNA for the CDR3 is TGTGCCAGCAGTTACTCCGGCGGATACAGCTACGAGCAGTACTTC. It encodes CASSYSGGYSYEQYF.

The V and J genes are TRBV29-1 and TRBJ1-1, with D unresolved. CDR1 is SQVTM and CDR2 is ANQGSEA in the germline V gene. CDR3 length: 11 residues. Trimming shortened V by 2 bases and J by 0 bases, and 1 base separated the two germline ends. CDR3 amino acids: CSVELNTEAFF. The DNA for the CDR3 is TGCAGCGTTGAACTGAACACTGAAGCTTTCTTT.

This clonotype was detected once. At one of its ends the junction is not consistent with the germline gene, which may arise from a read error. The chain couples TRBV12-3 or TRBV12-4 to TRBJ2-3; D is undetermined. The CDR3 sequence is 12 residues long. CDR3 coding DNA: TGTGCCAGCAGCCCAAGCACAGATACGCGGTATTTT. Translated, it gives CASSPSTDTRYF.

This clonotype has a single count. The chain links TRBV4-2 to TRBJ2-1; 8 bases are shared with TRBD2. CDR3 size: 18 residues. V trimming: 0 bases; J trimming: 6 bases; junction bases outside the gene matches: 13. Germline lookup yields CDR1 LGHNA and CDR2 YNFKEQ. CDR3 in amino acids: CASSQESFGTRGGNEQFF. The CDR3 DNA reads TGTGCCAGCAGCCAAGAGTCCTTTGGGACTAGGGGAGGCAATGAGCAGTTCTTC.

The J gene is TRBJ2-7, the V gene TRBV6-5; 10 bases agree with TRBD1. The CDR3 is made up of 16 amino acids. Germline V CDR1 and CDR2: MNHEY, SVGAGI. V lost 5 bases, J lost 0 bases, and 7 bases stayed unmatched. The CDR3 is CASSRGTGENSYEQYF. Written as DNA, the CDR3 is TGTGCCAGCAGTAGGGGGACAGGGGAGAACTCCTACGAGCAGTACTTC.

The rearrangement joins TRBV28 to TRBJ2-7; TRBD1 agrees at 9 bases. The CDR3 contains 15 residues. In germline, CDR1 is MDHEN, CDR2 SYDVKM. V lost 3 bases and J lost 2; bases outside the gene matches: 5. The CDR3 DNA sequence: TGTGCCAGCAGTTTCTTACGGGACAGGGCCTACGAGCAGTACTTC. Translating it yields CASSFLRDRAYEQYF.

The rearrangement links TRBV12-3 or TRBV12-4 to TRBJ2-7; TRBD1 is a possible D gene (6 bases). With 5 bases removed from V and 5 bases from J, the gap between germline ends came to 16 bases. This CDR3 contains 14 residues. CDR3 bases: TGTGCCAGCAGTATACAGGGAGTGAAAAACGAGCAGTACTTC. Translating gives CASSIQGVKNEQYF.

J is TRBJ2-2 and V is TRBV12-3 or TRBV12-4; D gene ambiguous. V gave up 4 bases and J gave up 1 base, with 7 bases separating them. The CDR3 totals 14 residues. In DNA, the CDR3 is TGTGCCAGCAGTTACGGAATGAACACCGGGGAGCTGTTTTTT. Amino acid sequence: CASSYGMNTGELFF.

The rearrangement joins TRBV5-1 to TRBJ2-7, with TRBD2 matching over 7 bases. Germline CDR1 and CDR2: SGHRS and YFSETQ. This CDR3 is built from 14 residues. Trimming took 3 bases from V and 6 from J; bases not matched to a gene: 9. The CDR3 loop reads CASSSQTSRGEQYF. The CDR3 DNA reads as TGCGCCAGCAGCTCTCAGACTAGCCGGGGCGAGCAGTACTTC.

In its sample, this clonotype was seen a few times. The chain combines TRBV7-9 with TRBJ2-4; D may be TRBD1 or TRBD2 (5 bases each). V dropped 2 bases and J dropped 9 bases, with 17 bases sitting between them. CDR1 is SEHNR, CDR2 FQNEAQ, per germline (reference sequence). CDR3 length: 15 residues. CDR3 amino acids: CASSLQGLGVSIQYF. CDR3 in DNA: TGTGCCAGCAGCTTACAGGGCTTGGGAGTAAGCATTCAGTACTTC.

The genes are TRBV20-1 and TRBJ2-7; no definite D call. The CDR3 consists of 16 residues. Trimming pared 3 bases from V and 0 bases from J, leaving 18 bases between. In germline, CDR1 is DFQATT, CDR2 SNEGSKA (reference sequence). CDR3 in amino acids: CSASYFGQQVSYEQYF. In nucleotides, the CDR3 is TGCAGTGCTAGTTATTTCGGGCAGCAAGTCTCCTACGAGCAGTACTTC.

This clonotype was counted only a few times. The chain uses TRBV6-1 and TRBJ2-1; no definite D call. CDR3 size: 13 residues. V lost 4 bases and J 2 bases, leaving 6 bases between the germline ends. The germline V gene encodes CDR1 MNHNS and CDR2 SASEGT. The CDR3 is CASSGGAYNEQFF. The CDR3 DNA is TGTGCCAGCAGTGGAGGTGCCTACAATGAGCAGTTCTTC.